This T cell receptor (beta chain) was identified in a study of cytomegalovirus exposure and HLA in healthy donors. Study-wide findings and caveats: TCR clusters originating in the first cohort tended to co-occur in the approximately 120 validation repertoires, according to a later analysis.

Produced via immunoSEQ multiplex PCR; TCRdb's table is partial and in-frame only. Among approximately 160,000 clones listed, roughly nine tenths were seen once. Separate from the approximately 700-subject first cohort was the roughly 120-subject validation cohort, to which the donors belonged. CDR3 length: 17 residues. V gave up 2 bases and J gave up 0 bases; unmatched junction bases: 9. Germline CDR1 is MNHNS and CDR2 is SASEGT. About this clone itself: The antigen remains unidentified.

This chain connects TRBV6-1 to TRBJ1-2; TRBD1 matches 7 bases. The TCR was taken from a woman under 30 in good health and CMV-seropositive. The material sequenced was PBMCs. In DNA form, the CDR3 reads TGTGCCAGCAGTGAACGCCCGTCTACAGGGGCTAACTATGGCTACACCTTC. Protein product: CASSERPSTGANYGYTF.